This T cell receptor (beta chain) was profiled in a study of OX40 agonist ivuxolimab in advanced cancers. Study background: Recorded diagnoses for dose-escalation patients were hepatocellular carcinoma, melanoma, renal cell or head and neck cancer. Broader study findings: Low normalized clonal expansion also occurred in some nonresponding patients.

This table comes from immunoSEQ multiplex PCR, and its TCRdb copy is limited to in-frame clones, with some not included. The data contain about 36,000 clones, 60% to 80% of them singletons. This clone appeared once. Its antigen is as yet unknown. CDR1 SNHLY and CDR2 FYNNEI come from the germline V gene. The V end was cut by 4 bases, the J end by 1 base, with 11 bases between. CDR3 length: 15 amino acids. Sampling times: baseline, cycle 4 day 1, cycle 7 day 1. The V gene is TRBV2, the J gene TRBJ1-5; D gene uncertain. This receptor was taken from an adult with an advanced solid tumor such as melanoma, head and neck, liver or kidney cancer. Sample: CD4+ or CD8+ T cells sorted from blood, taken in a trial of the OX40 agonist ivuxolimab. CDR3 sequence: CASSVKGLSNQPQHF. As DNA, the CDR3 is TGTGCCAGCAGTGTAAAGGGATTAAGCAATCAGCCCCAGCATTTT.